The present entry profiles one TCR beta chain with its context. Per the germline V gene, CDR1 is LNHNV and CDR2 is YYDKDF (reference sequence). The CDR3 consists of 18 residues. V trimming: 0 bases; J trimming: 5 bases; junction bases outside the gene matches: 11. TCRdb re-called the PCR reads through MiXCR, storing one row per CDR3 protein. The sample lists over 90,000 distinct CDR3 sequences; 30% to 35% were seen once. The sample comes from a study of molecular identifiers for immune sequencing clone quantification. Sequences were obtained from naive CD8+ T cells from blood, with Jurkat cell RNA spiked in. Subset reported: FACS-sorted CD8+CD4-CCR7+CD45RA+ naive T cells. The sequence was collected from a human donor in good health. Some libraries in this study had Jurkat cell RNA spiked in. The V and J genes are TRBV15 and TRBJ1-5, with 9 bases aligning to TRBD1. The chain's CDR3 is CATSRDYPHTGGYQPQHF. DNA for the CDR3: TGTGCCACCAGCAGAGATTACCCACACACAGGGGGCTATCAGCCCCAGCATTTT.